The 17 T cell receptor beta chains reported below all come from one sample, sequenced in a study of HIV-infected patients and healthy controls. Alpha and beta constant-region primers primed reverse transcription of approximately 460 ng RNA. Alpha and beta chain libraries were made separately by chain-specific third strand synthesis with multiplexing indices. One entry per CDR3 protein, called by TCRdb with MiXCR from the 5' RACE reads. The sample records roughly 14,000 distinct CDR3 sequences, roughly an eighth being singletons. Roughly three months, about 14 weeks, into antiretroviral therapy, follow-up blood was collected. The repertoire came from unfractionated whole blood and reflected all unsorted peripheral T cells. Here the sequenced sample was blood, taken during antiretroviral therapy. All receptors come from an adult with HIV infection. The donor label of this sample is uncertain.

In its sample, this clonotype was seen a few times. The J gene is TRBJ2-6, the V gene TRBV20-1, with 7 bases aligning to TRBD1. J was trimmed by 2 bases and V by 2 bases; bases with no gene match: 0. The CDR3 is 14 amino acids. Germline V gene lookup returns CDR1 DFQATT and CDR2 SNEGSKA (reference sequence). The CDR3 DNA follows: TGCAGTGCTAGACAGGGGGCTGGGGCCAACGTCCTGACTTTC. Its translation is CSARQGAGANVLTF.

This clonotype appeared many times. The chain uses TRBV12-3 or TRBV12-4 and TRBJ2-5; D possibly uses TRBD1 or TRBD2 (5 bases each). V gave up 3 bases and J gave up 5 bases, with 10 bases separating them. The length of the CDR3 is 13 residues. The CDR3 region is CASSFRGGETQYF. The CDR3 nucleotides read TGTGCCAGCAGTTTTCGGGGCGGGGAGACCCAGTACTTC.

This clonotype has at least ten counts. This chain's CDR3 is CASGPGQGTQYF. The CDR3 nucleotides are TGTGCCAGCGGGCCGGGGCAAGGTACGCAGTATTTT. The chain links TRBV6-5 to TRBJ2-3; D may correspond to TRBD1 or TRBD2 (5 bases each). Trimming removed 8 bases from V and 8 bases from J, with 14 bases in between. The CDR3 length is 12 residues. Germline V gene sequence: CDR1 MNHEY, CDR2 SVGAGI.

This clonotype was seen only a few times. This chain joins TRBV12-5 and TRBJ1-1, with D uncertain. V was pared by 5 bases and J by 1 base, with 8 bases between. This CDR3 contains 13 residues. In germline, CDR1 is LGHNT, CDR2 FRNRAP. CDR3 nucleotides: TGTGCTAGTGGTCCCCGAGGGAACACTGAAGCTTTCTTT. Protein: CASGPRGNTEAFF. The full variable domain, with the rest looked up from reference TRBV12-5 and TRBJ1-1, is DARVTQTPRHKVTEMGQEVTMRCQPILGHNTVFWYRQTMMQGLELLAYFRNRAPLDDSGMPKDRFSAEMPDATLATLKIQPSEPRDSAVYFCASGPRGNTEAFFGQGTRLTVV.

Ten or more counts support this clonotype. This chain joins TRBV7-9 and TRBJ1-6; 7 nucleotides line up with TRBD1. The V gene's germline CDR1 is SEHNR and CDR2 FQNEAQ (reference sequence). V dropped 8 bases and J dropped 6; count of bases not matched to a gene: 4. CDR3 length: 13 residues. CDR3 region: CASLRDSNSPLHF. In DNA form, the CDR3 reads TGTGCCAGCTTGCGGGACAGTAATTCACCCCTCCACTTT.

This clonotype showed up many times. The chain carries TRBV11-2 and TRBJ2-1; TRBD1 matches 7 bases. The CDR3 contains 14 residues. From germline, CDR1 is SGHAT and CDR2 FQNNGV. V was clipped by 0 bases and J by 8 bases; unmatched bases: 4. In DNA, the CDR3 is TGTGCCAGCAGCTTAGAGAGACAGGGTCATGAGCAGTTCTTC. Amino acids: CASSLERQGHEQFF.

This clonotype is termed medium-sized. This rearrangement joins TRBV30 to TRBJ2-3; TRBD1 aligns across 8 bases. The CDR3 has 14 residues. The V segment lost 5 bases and the J segment 1 base; nucleotides outside the gene matches: 5. From germline, CDR1 is GTSNPN and CDR2 SVGIG (reference sequence). The CDR3 loop is CAWEPGQGTDTQYF. CDR3 DNA: TGTGCCTGGGAACCGGGACAGGGCACAGATACGCAGTATTTT.

The rearrangement links TRBV7-2 to TRBJ2-7; 11 bases are shared with TRBD2. V trimming: 5 bases; J trimming: 2 bases; junction bases outside the gene matches: 5. Looked up from germline, CDR1 is SGHTA and CDR2 is FQGNSA. The CDR3 length is 15 residues. In nucleotides, the CDR3 is TGTGCCAGCAGCGTTAGCGGGAGGGGTCCCTACGAGCAGTACTTC. Its protein is CASSVSGRGPYEQYF.

Many counts were recorded for this clonotype. V gene TRBV9 combines with J gene TRBJ2-1, with 10 nucleotides matching TRBD1. Germline CDR1 SGDLS, CDR2 YYNGEE. This CDR3 region has 15 residues. J lost 2 bases, V lost 4 bases, and 3 bases had no gene match. The CDR3 nucleotides read TGTGCCAGCAGCTTAGGACAGGGGGCCTACAATGAGCAGTTCTTC. This codes for CASSLGQGAYNEQFF.

The chain employs TRBV12-3 or TRBV12-4 and TRBJ2-1, with TRBD2 matching 10 bases. The CDR3 spans 14 residues. Unmatched junction bases numbered 4, after V lost 7 bases and J lost 4 bases. This CDR3 reads CASKASGSYNEQFF. The CDR3 region has the DNA TGTGCCAGCAAGGCTAGCGGGAGTTACAATGAGCAGTTCTTC.

This sequence joins TRBV4-1 and TRBJ1-1; D is possibly TRBD1 (5 bases). The V gene's germline CDR1 is MGHRA and CDR2 YSYEKL. V gave up 0 bases and J gave up 5 bases, with 10 bases separating them. The CDR3 is made up of 14 amino acids. In DNA form, the CDR3 reads TGCGCCAGCAGCCAAGAGCAGGGTCTAACTGAAGCTTTCTTT. This codes for CASSQEQGLTEAFF.

In this sample, this clonotype turned up a few times. A junction boundary mismatches the germline segment, possibly from a read error. The chain's CDR3 is CASSLDRVGNQPQHF. The CDR3 DNA sequence: TGTGCCAGCAGTTTGGACAGGGTAGGCAATCAGCCCCAGCATTTT. The chain uses TRBV5-5 and TRBJ1-5; TRBD1 aligns across 8 bases. This CDR3 region has 15 residues. Germline V gives CDR1 SGHKS, CDR2 YYEKEE (reference sequence).

The chain is built from TRBV24-1 and TRBJ2-3, with 10 bases fitting TRBD1. Germline V gene lookup returns CDR1 KGHDR and CDR2 SFDVKD. With V trimmed by 0 bases and J by 6 bases, 5 bases remained unmatched. The CDR3 is 16 amino acids. Here the CDR3 reads CATSDLRQGARDTQYF. DNA of the CDR3: TGTGCCACCAGTGATTTGCGACAGGGGGCCCGGGATACGCAGTATTTT.

The table lists this clonotype with a few counts. The chain recombines TRBV7-6 with TRBJ2-3; D tentatively reads TRBD1 or TRBD2 (5 bases each). The CDR3 is made up of 14 amino acids. Trimming took off 1 base at V and 2 bases at J, with 7 bases between the two ends. Per germline, CDR1 SGHVS and CDR2 FNYEAQ. Here the CDR3 DNA reads TGTGCCAGCAGCTTAGGGGACGACACAGATACGCAGTATTTT. It translates to CASSLGDDTDTQYF.

The J gene is TRBJ2-1, the V gene TRBV4-2, with 8 bases lining up with TRBD2. Germline values: CDR1 LGHNA, CDR2 YNFKEQ. The CDR3 covers 17 residues. The V segment lost 1 base and the J segment 2 bases; nucleotides outside the gene matches: 7. CDR3 nucleotide sequence: TGTGCCAGCAGCCAAGTTGAAGCGGGAGCCCCCTACAATGAGCAGTTCTTC. It specifies CASSQVEAGAPYNEQFF.

This chain uses TRBV7-9 with TRBJ2-3, with 7 bases lining up with TRBD1. Germline CDR1 SEHNR, CDR2 FQNEAQ (reference sequence). Unmatched junction bases numbered 15, after V lost 0 bases and J lost 0 bases. This CDR3 contains 20 residues. Here the CDR3 DNA reads TGTGCCAGCAGCTTAGCGACTATATCTGGGACAGCGTCTAGCACAGATACGCAGTATTTT. Residues: CASSLATISGTASSTDTQYF. The full variable domain, completed using reference TRBV7-9 and TRBJ2-3, is DTGVSQNPRHKITKRGQNVTFRCDPISEHNRLYWYRQTLGQGPEFLTYFQNEAQLEKSRLLSDRFSAERPKGSFSTLEIQRTEQGDSAMYLCASSLATISGTASSTDTQYFGPGTRLTVL.

This clonotype has a count of ten or more. The chain carries TRBV2 and TRBJ2-3, with 7 bases identical to TRBD1. V shed 6 bases, J shed 5 bases, and the junction held 8 bases outside the gene matches. This CDR3 contains 14 residues. Germline assignment: CDR1 SNHLY and CDR2 FYNNEI. CDR3 DNA sequence: TGTGCCAGCAGCACCGGCAGGACAGGAGATACGCAGTATTTT. Translated: CASSTGRTGDTQYF.